This T cell receptor (beta chain) was recovered during a study of CD8 T cell repertoires and HIV-1 epitope variants. Study context: An uncultured baseline aliquot held 1M T cells.

Whole-study findings and limits: Nef KF9 drew several clonotypes and HW9 one, without TAALDMSHF responses.

A word on this clone: Its cognate antigen is unknown.

The CDR3 runs 15 residues. V was shortened by 3 bases and J by 6 bases, with 14 bases between the two germline ends. Germline CDR1 and CDR2: SEHNR and FQNEAQ (reference sequence). Libraries were prepared by immunoSEQ multiplex PCR; TCRdb keeps only in-frame clonotypes and omits some of them. The table includes just over 7,000 clones, around 62% detected once. J is TRBJ1-4 and V is TRBV7-9; a weak D match, TRBD1 (5 bases). The sample consisted of cultured CD8+ T cells derived from PBMCs. The origin of this receptor is a male donor with HIV. CDR3: CASSLIPTGDEKLFF. The CDR3 nucleotides are TGTGCCAGCAGCTTGATCCCTACGGGGGATGAAAAACTGTTTTTT.